The present T cell receptor (beta chain) was sequenced within a study of early T cells in non-severe SARS-CoV-2 infection. Study-wide context: From unsorted whole blood, bulk RNA was sequenced, and the chains remained unpaired.

Unique molecular identifiers were added to individual cDNA molecules. TCRdb used MiXCR to reprocess the 5' RACE reads, holding one entry per CDR3 protein. Among 55,000 to 65,000 distinct CDR3 sequences listed, 11% were seen once. Sequencing was done on a sample of whole blood. The sequence was obtained from an adult who was a healthcare worker with PCR-confirmed SARS-CoV-2 infection or an uninfected control (not recorded which).

The CDR3 DNA follows: TGTGCCAGCTCACCCCTCTTAGGGGCGGGCTACACCTTC. This encodes CASSPLLGAGYTF. J is TRBJ1-2 and V is TRBV18, with a possible D match to TRBD1 (5 bases). Trimming stripped 3 bases from V and 8 bases from J, with 13 bases between. Looked up from germline, CDR1 is KGHSH and CDR2 is LQKENI. This CDR3 contains 13 residues.